This T cell receptor beta chain was identified in a study of chemoradiotherapy in HPV16-positive cancers. Looked up from germline, CDR1 is SGHDT and CDR2 is YYEEEE. Trimming removed 2 bases from V and 5 bases from J; junction bases left unmatched: 5. The CDR3 loop spans 14 amino acids. The method was immunoSEQ multiplex PCR; TCRdb's version includes in-frame clones alone and lacks a portion of them. Here the sample spans some 32,000 clones, roughly 88% being singletons. This clonotype originated in a human donor with HPV-associated anogenital cancer. The chain recombines TRBV5-6 with TRBJ1-1; TRBD1 matches at 8 bases. This material consisted of blood, taken from a patient who underwent chemoradiotherapy. In nucleotides, the CDR3 is TGTGCCAGCAGCTTAACAGGGGGGCCAACTGAAGCTTTCTTT. Translated: CASSLTGGPTEAFF.